Presented here are 30 T cell receptor beta chains from one specimen sequenced in a study of control samples from healthy donors and cancer patients. This table comes from immunoSEQ multiplex PCR, and its TCRdb copy is limited to in-frame clones, with some not included. The sample includes 130,000 or so clones, roughly 88% seen only once; the top ten take roughly 3.4%. Sequencing was done on a sample of blood. The origin of the receptors is a man between 45 and 60 years old in good health.

This clone appeared a few times. The chain combines TRBV6-5 with TRBJ1-3; D is ambiguous. Germline V gives CDR1 MNHEY, CDR2 SVGAGI. This CDR3 spans 15 amino acids. V lost 4 bases, J lost 5 bases, and 15 bases lay in between. The CDR3 sequence is CASSSIGPSRNTIYF. CDR3 nucleotide sequence: TGTGCCAGCAGTTCTATTGGTCCTAGTCGAAACACCATATATTTT.

The chain combines TRBV11-3 with TRBJ2-2, with 7 bases that match TRBD1. Trimming at V came to 4 bases and at J to 7 bases, leaving 6 bases not matched to a gene. The CDR3 has 14 residues. Germline values: CDR1 SGHNT, CDR2 YENEEA. The CDR3 loop is CASSSYRGGGELFF. The CDR3 coding sequence is TGTGCCAGCAGCTCTTACAGGGGTGGCGGGGAGCTGTTTTTT.

The chain carries TRBV7-8 and TRBJ1-5; a weak D match, TRBD1 (6 bases). The CDR3 length is 14 residues. Germline-derived CDR1 and CDR2 are SGHVS and FQNEAQ. The ends were cut back, 5 bases at V and 8 bases at J, with 16 bases in the middle. In DNA form, the CDR3 reads TGTGCCAGCAGCACACAACAGGGAAGGGAGCCCCAGCATTTT. Its protein product is CASSTQQGREPQHF.

The chain joins TRBV7-2 to TRBJ2-5, with TRBD2 matching 9 bases. CDR1 is SGHTA, CDR2 FQGNSA, per germline. The CDR3 has 16 residues. Trimming removed 5 bases from V and 5 bases from J; junction bases left unmatched: 12. As DNA, the CDR3 is TGTGCCAGCAGCCTAACGGGCGGGGGGGCCCGGGAGACCCAGTACTTC. Translation gives CASSLTGGGARETQYF.

V gene TRBV6-1 combines with J gene TRBJ1-2, with 7 bases matching TRBD1. The CDR3 spans 17 residues. Trimming at V came to 3 bases and at J to 4 bases, leaving 14 bases not matched to a gene. Looked up from germline, CDR1 is MNHNS and CDR2 is SASEGT. CDR3 in amino acids: CASSDRTGNFVFYGYTF. The CDR3 bases are TGTGCCAGCAGTGACCGGACAGGAAACTTTGTCTTCTATGGCTACACCTTC.

The chain carries TRBV19 and TRBJ1-2; 10 nucleotides line up with TRBD1. Germline CDR1 reads LNHDA; CDR2 reads SQIVND (reference sequence). The CDR3 runs to 15 residues. Trimming at V came to 8 bases and at J to 3 bases, leaving 9 bases not matched to a gene. CDR3 residues: CASGTGTGEDYGYTF. CDR3 sequence (DNA): TGTGCCAGTGGAACCGGGACAGGGGAGGACTATGGCTACACCTTC. Combining the CDR3 with reference TRBV19 and TRBJ1-2 gives the whole variable domain DGGITQSPKYLFRKEGQNVTLSCEQNLNHDAMYWYRQDPGQGLRLIYYSQIVNDFQKGDIAEGYSVSREKKESFPLTVTSAQKNPTAFYLCASGTGTGEDYGYTFGSGTRLTVV.

The V and J genes are TRBV18 and TRBJ2-2; no definite D call. V lost 5 bases and J lost 4, with 17 bases in between. CDR1 and CDR2 (germline): KGHSH, LQKENI. The CDR3 runs 16 residues. CDR3 amino acids: CASSAGLGSSTGELFF. For the CDR3, the DNA is TGTGCCAGCTCAGCCGGTTTAGGAAGCAGCACCGGGGAGCTGTTTTTT.

The chain joins TRBV7-8 to TRBJ1-6; maybe TRBD1 (5 bases). V gave up 5 bases and J gave up 10 bases, with 18 bases separating them. The CDR3 runs 15 residues. Germline V lookup: CDR1 SGHVS, CDR2 FQNEAQ. The CDR3 region is CASSPRVGGVSPLHF. The CDR3 coding sequence is TGTGCCAGCAGCCCGAGGGTGGGGGGGGTATCACCCCTCCACTTT.

The rearrangement uses TRBV7-2 and TRBJ1-6; 10 bases align to TRBD1. CDR1 is SGHTA and CDR2 is FQGNSA in the germline V gene. The CDR3 totals 15 residues. Losses at the gene ends were 5 bases for V and 9 bases for J; bases not matched to a gene: 7. CDR3 in amino acids: CASSPRDRGRSPLHF. In DNA, the CDR3 is TGTGCCAGCAGCCCCCGGGACAGGGGACGTTCACCCCTCCACTTT.

In nucleotides, the CDR3 is TGTGCCAGCAGCCAGACACTTTACAACACTGAAGCTTTCTTT. This gives the protein CASSQTLYNTEAFF. The chain combines TRBV7-8 with TRBJ1-1; D not certain. This CDR3 region has 14 residues. The V end was cut by 5 bases, the J end by 2 bases, with 12 bases between. Germline-derived CDR1 and CDR2 are SGHVS and FQNEAQ.

This chain links TRBV5-6 with TRBJ2-3; the D is unclear. The CDR3 has 13 residues. Trimming shortened V by 2 bases and J by 3 bases, and 7 bases separated the two germline ends. Germline CDR1 and CDR2: SGHDT and YYEEEE. CDR3 nucleotides: TGTGCCAGCAGCTTACCAGGAACAGATACGCAGTATTTT. Protein sequence: CASSLPGTDTQYF. The full variable domain, with the rest looked up from reference TRBV5-6 and TRBJ2-3, is DAGVTQSPTHLIKTRGQQVTLRCSPKSGHDTVSWYQQALGQGPQFIFQYYEEEERQRGNFPDRFSGHQFPNYSSELNVNALLLGDSALYLCASSLPGTDTQYFGPGTRLTVL.

J is TRBJ1-6 and V is TRBV6-5, with D tentatively TRBD1 (5 bases). The V gene's germline CDR1 is MNHEY and CDR2 SVGAGI. The CDR3 length is 15 residues. V gave up 6 bases and J gave up 8 bases, with 17 bases separating them. The CDR3 loop is CASSRRVQGDSPLHF. DNA for the CDR3: TGTGCCAGCAGCCGCCGGGTTCAGGGAGATTCACCCCTCCACTTT.

This sequence joins TRBV29-1 and TRBJ2-7, with TRBD1 matching over 7 bases. The CDR3 sequence is 17 residues long. Germline V gene lookup returns CDR1 SQVTM and CDR2 ANQGSEA. Trimming cost V 2 bases and J 2 bases; bases outside gene matches: 15. CDR3 DNA sequence: TGCAGCGTTGAAAATCTTGAGGTGGACAGGCCTCCCTACGAGCAGTACTTC. Amino acid sequence: CSVENLEVDRPPYEQYF.

The CDR3 region is CASRDSPGCYTF. CDR3 nucleotides: TGTGCCAGCAGGGACTCTCCGGGATGCTACACCTTC. This chain connects TRBV9 to TRBJ1-2; D unclear. This CDR3 spans 12 amino acids. Germline values: CDR1 SGDLS, CDR2 YYNGEE. V lost 5 bases and J lost 9, with 14 bases in between.

The chain carries TRBV7-3 and TRBJ2-2; tentative D call: TRBD1 (6 bases). This CDR3 has 17 residues. Trimming shortened V by 2 bases and J by 0 bases, and 13 bases separated the two germline ends. Germline V CDR1 and CDR2: SGHTA, FQGTGA. Here the CDR3 reads CASSLDYRTANTGELFF. CDR3 in DNA: TGTGCCAGCAGCTTAGACTATAGGACAGCGAACACCGGGGAGCTGTTTTTT.

This chain connects TRBV5-1 to TRBJ2-1, with TRBD1 identical over 9 bases. The CDR3 is 15 amino acids. Germline V CDR1 and CDR2: SGHRS, YFSETQ. The V gene end was trimmed by 0 bases and the J gene end by 3 bases; junction bases not matched to a gene: 1. The CDR3 coding sequence is TGCGCCAGCAGCTTGGGGACAGGGGTCTACAATGAGCAGTTCTTC. It is translated as CASSLGTGVYNEQFF.

This rearrangement joins TRBV30 to TRBJ1-1; D call uncertain. V shed 2 bases and J shed 1 base, with 11 bases lying between them. Germline V gene sequence: CDR1 GTSNPN, CDR2 SVGIG (reference sequence). The CDR3 sequence is 14 residues long. Here the CDR3 DNA reads TGTGCCTGGAGTACGAGGGCATGGAACACTGAAGCTTTCTTT. Amino acid sequence: CAWSTRAWNTEAFF.

This chain joins TRBV5-4 and TRBJ2-2; 7 bases map to TRBD1. V dropped 4 bases and J dropped 0; count of bases not matched to a gene: 0. Per the germline V gene, CDR1 is SGHNT and CDR2 is YYREEE (reference sequence). The CDR3 spans 14 residues. CDR3 DNA: TGTGCCAGCAGCACAGGGGCGAACACCGGGGAGCTGTTTTTT. This codes for CASSTGANTGELFF.

The V call is TRBV28, the J call TRBJ1-5; 7 bases fit TRBD1. The CDR3 is made up of 14 amino acids. Germline CDR1 MDHEN, CDR2 SYDVKM. J was trimmed by 4 bases and V by 5 bases; bases with no gene match: 5. Written as DNA, the CDR3 is TGTGCCAGCAGTGGAATACAGGGGAATCAGCCCCAGCATTTT. This codes for CASSGIQGNQPQHF.

V and J are TRBV2 and TRBJ2-1; a possible D gene is TRBD1 (6 bases). V was pared by 5 bases and J by 9 bases, with 17 bases between. The germline gives CDR1 SNHLY, CDR2 FYNNEI. The CDR3 is 14 residues long. The CDR3 DNA reads TGTGCCAGCAGTTTGACCGGGACACTGGGTGAGCAGTTCTTC. It codes for CASSLTGTLGEQFF.

The genes are TRBV30 and TRBJ2-2; D is unclear. Germline V gives CDR1 GTSNPN, CDR2 SVGIG (reference sequence). V lost 4 bases and J lost 4, with 19 bases in between. There are 16 residues in the CDR3. The CDR3 loop reads CAWTLRRTLATGELFF. The CDR3, as DNA: TGTGCCTGGACTCTCAGGAGAACCTTGGCCACCGGGGAGCTGTTTTTT.

This clone came up a few times. This chain connects TRBV4-1 to TRBJ1-5; D not resolved. The germline gives CDR1 MGHRA, CDR2 YSYEKL. CDR3 size: 14 residues. The V end was cut by 3 bases, the J end by 7 bases, with 13 bases between. The CDR3 nucleotides read TGCGCCAGCAGCCAGGGGAGGGATAGACAGCCCCAGCATTTT. This gives the protein CASSQGRDRQPQHF.

The chain has TRBV4-1 and TRBJ1-2, with D unresolved. V was shortened by 1 base and J by 6 bases, with 21 bases between the two germline ends. This CDR3 comprises 17 residues. Germline V CDR1 and CDR2: MGHRA, YSYEKL. The CDR3 is CASSQGGWVLRGDGYTF. The CDR3 nucleotides are TGCGCCAGCAGCCAAGGGGGTTGGGTCCTCCGAGGCGATGGCTACACCTTC.

The rearrangement links TRBV11-3 to TRBJ2-7; no firm D call. This CDR3 contains 11 residues. The germline V gene encodes CDR1 SGHNT and CDR2 YENEEA. V was trimmed by 0 bases and J by 3 bases, leaving 0 bases between them. This chain's CDR3 is CASSLDYEQYF. CDR3 sequence (DNA): TGTGCCAGCAGCTTAGACTACGAGCAGTACTTC.

The chain joins TRBV30 to TRBJ1-5; D uncertain. The V gene's germline CDR1 is GTSNPN and CDR2 SVGIG (reference sequence). The length of the CDR3 is 15 residues. Trimming removed 2 bases at V and 0 bases at J, with 11 bases between. The CDR3 loop is CAWSNGQYSNQPQHF. Here the CDR3 DNA reads TGTGCCTGGAGTAACGGGCAGTATAGCAATCAGCCCCAGCATTTT.

This chain joins TRBV9 and TRBJ2-5; 13 positions agree with TRBD2. V lost 3 bases to trimming and J lost 0 bases; unmatched junction nucleotides: 5. This CDR3 has 17 amino acids. CDR1 and CDR2 from the germline V gene are SGDLS and YYNGEE. CDR3 nucleotide sequence: TGTGCCAGCAGCGCGGCGACTAGCGGGGGGTACCAAGAGACCCAGTACTTC. Its translation is CASSAATSGGYQETQYF.

This clone occurred once. The chain combines TRBV5-4 with TRBJ2-1, with D possibly matching TRBD2 (7 bases). Trimming took off 2 bases at V and 4 bases at J, with 13 bases between the two ends. The CDR3 extends over 15 amino acids. Germline CDR1 reads SGHNT; CDR2 reads YYREEE (reference sequence). The CDR3 DNA is TGTGCCAGCAGCTTCAAACAGGGAGGGTACAATGAGCAGTTCTTC. It codes for CASSFKQGGYNEQFF.

This sequence joins TRBV27 and TRBJ1-2; weak D call: TRBD1 (5 bases). From germline, CDR1 is MNHEY and CDR2 SMNVEV (reference sequence). Trimming stripped 8 bases from V and 8 bases from J, with 21 bases between. This CDR3 has 14 amino acids. In DNA, the CDR3 is TGTGCCAGCGGAAGCTACGACAGTTCTAGCGGCTACACCTTC. This sequence encodes CASGSYDSSSGYTF.

V gene TRBV9 combines with J gene TRBJ2-7; no clear D. V lost 0 bases, J lost 6 bases, and 10 bases lay in between. Germline assignment: CDR1 SGDLS and CDR2 YYNGEE. The CDR3 has 13 residues. CDR3 DNA: TGTGCCAGCAGCGTAGCCCCCAAGAGCGAGCAGTACTTC. Translation gives CASSVAPKSEQYF.

CDR3 DNA sequence: TGTGCCAGCAGCGTCCAGGGGTCCACTAATGAAAAACTGTTTTTT. Protein product: CASSVQGSTNEKLFF. This chain uses TRBV7-2 with TRBJ1-4; perhaps TRBD1 as D (6 bases). This CDR3 is 15 amino acids long. CDR1 and CDR2 from the germline V gene are SGHTA and FQGNSA. Trimming shortened V by 5 bases and J by 2 bases, and 12 bases separated the two germline ends.